A single sample gave rise to the 14 T cell receptor beta chains below, sequenced in a study of long-term antiretroviral therapy in people with HIV. Investigators performed immunoSEQ version v3.0 at survey level. The table came from immunoSEQ multiplex PCR; TCRdb's copy has only in-frame clones and leaves some out. The sample records roughly 50,000 clones, about 86% being singletons. Source: unsorted PBMCs, taken 0.8 years after starting antiretroviral therapy. These receptors came from a woman younger than 30 with HIV.

The chain has TRBV7-9 and TRBJ1-2; no clear D. V shed 5 bases and J shed 4 bases, with 11 bases lying between them. Germline lookup yields CDR1 SEHNR and CDR2 FQNEAQ (reference sequence). The CDR3 length is 13 residues. CDR3 amino acids: CASSPKSSYGYTF. As DNA, the CDR3 is TGTGCCAGCAGCCCTAAGAGCAGCTATGGCTACACCTTC.

Regarding this clone: Sequence at one end of the junction differs from germline and may be a read error. This chain joins TRBV5-1 and TRBJ1-1, with 12 bases identical to TRBD1. The CDR3 covers 17 residues. CDR1 SGHRS and CDR2 YFSETQ come from the germline V gene. CDR3 sequence reads: CASSWGRDRGLNTEAFF. The CDR3 region has the DNA TGCGCCAGCAGCTGGGGGAGGGACAGGGGGCTGAATACTGAAGCTTTCTTT.

This clone occurred once. The CDR3 region has the DNA TGTGCCAGCAGCTTAGATGTGAGTTACAATGAGCAGTTCTTC. Its protein is CASSLDVSYNEQFF. The chain employs TRBV11-3 and TRBJ2-1; D not resolved. There are 14 residues in the CDR3. CDR1 is SGHNT, CDR2 YENEEA, per germline. Trimming pared 0 bases from V and 4 bases from J, leaving 7 bases between. The entire variable domain, with the rest obtained from reference TRBV11-3 and TRBJ2-1, is as follows: EAGVVQSPRYKIIEKKQPVAFWCNPISGHNTLYWYLQNLGQGPELLIRYENEEAVDDSQLPKDRFSAERLKGVDSTLKIQPAELGDSAVYLCASSLDVSYNEQFFGPGTRLTVL.

The rearrangement links TRBV28 to TRBJ1-5; TRBD1 is a possible D gene (5 bases). The V end was cut by 8 bases, the J end by 0 bases, with 17 bases between. Germline lookup yields CDR1 MDHEN and CDR2 SYDVKM. This CDR3 has 16 residues. CDR3 DNA sequence: TGTGCCAGCGGCATTTATTCCGACAGTAGCAATCAGCCCCAGCATTTT. It codes for CASGIYSDSSNQPQHF.

The chain uses TRBV7-3 and TRBJ2-5; 13 bases are a match to TRBD2. J was trimmed by 2 bases and V by 4 bases; bases with no gene match: 10. Germline V gene data show CDR1 as SGHTA and CDR2 as FQGTGA. This CDR3 has 18 amino acids. This chain's CDR3 is CASSSLAGGPGEQETQYF. In nucleotides, the CDR3 is TGTGCCAGCAGCTCACTAGCGGGAGGGCCGGGGGAGCAAGAGACCCAGTACTTC.

The chain employs TRBV28 and TRBJ2-7, with 9 bases fitting TRBD1. V shed 6 bases and J 3 bases; nucleotides not matched to a gene: 6. Germline-derived CDR1 and CDR2 are MDHEN and SYDVKM. The CDR3 is 14 residues long. CDR3: CASSGPGQGYEQYF. The CDR3 DNA is TGTGCCAGCAGCGGGCCGGGACAGGGCTACGAGCAGTACTTC.

This chain links TRBV19 with TRBJ1-5, with TRBD1 matching 9 bases. V gave up 3 bases and J gave up 2 bases; unmatched junction bases: 11. This CDR3 comprises 18 residues. Germline CDR1 reads LNHDA; CDR2 reads SQIVND (reference sequence). The CDR3 DNA reads TGTGCCAGTAGTATTTTGAGGGACAGGGCCAGGGGCAATCAGCCCCAGCATTTT. This gives the protein CASSILRDRARGNQPQHF.

Details on this clone: This sample also contains other DNA sequences that code for the same CDR3. The chain joins TRBV7-9 to TRBJ2-1; D is uncertain. The germline V and J ends were trimmed by 2 bases and 0 bases, with 8 bases remaining between them. In germline, CDR1 is SEHNR, CDR2 FQNEAQ (reference sequence). The CDR3 spans 15 residues. The CDR3 DNA follows: TGTGCCAGCAGCTTATCGGAGAGCTCCTACAATGAGCAGTTCTTC. As protein: CASSLSESSYNEQFF.

This chain joins TRBV11-3 and TRBJ2-6; D is possibly TRBD2 (5 bases). CDR3 size: 12 residues. CDR1 is SGHNT, CDR2 YENEEA, per germline. V shed 5 bases and J shed 12 bases, with 11 bases lying between them. The CDR3 DNA sequence: TGTGCCAGCAGCCCCGAGAGGGTCGTCCTGACTTTC. The encoded protein is CASSPERVVLTF.

The chain combines TRBV5-6 with TRBJ2-7; D ambiguous. Germline V gene sequence: CDR1 SGHDT, CDR2 YYEEEE. V lost 0 bases to trimming and J lost 3 bases, with 10 bases between them. There are 14 residues in the CDR3. CDR3 residues: CASSLGLTYYEQYF. CDR3 DNA sequence: TGTGCCAGCAGCTTGGGGCTGACCTACTACGAGCAGTACTTC.

V and J are TRBV7-3 and TRBJ2-1; TRBD2 agrees at 14 bases. Unmatched junction bases numbered 9, after V lost 6 bases and J lost 8 bases. The CDR3 has 16 residues. Germline V gene sequence: CDR1 SGHTA, CDR2 FQGTGA. Here the CDR3 DNA reads TGTGCCAGCAGTATGGGACTAGCGGGAGTGAGCCATGAGCAGTTCTTC. Protein: CASSMGLAGVSHEQFF.

The V call is TRBV5-5, the J call TRBJ1-2; 9 bases are a match to TRBD1. From germline, CDR1 is SGHKS and CDR2 YYEKEE (reference sequence). The V gene end was trimmed by 4 bases and the J gene end by 0 bases; junction bases not matched to a gene: 4. The CDR3 totals 15 residues. The CDR3 coding sequence is TGTGCCAGCAGCCCTACAGGGGGCTCTAACTATGGCTACACCTTC. Protein product: CASSPTGGSNYGYTF.

About this clone: The junction shows a germline mismatch at one end, possibly a read error. The gene calls are TRBV20-1 and TRBJ1-2; D not resolved. Germline V gene lookup returns CDR1 DFQATT and CDR2 SNEGSKA (reference sequence). The CDR3 spans 11 residues. CDR3 protein: CSTSPLSGYTF. For the CDR3, the DNA is TGCAGTACTAGCCCCCTTAGTGGCTACACCTTC.

The chain combines TRBV4-1 with TRBJ2-1; 7 nucleotides align to TRBD2. Germline values: CDR1 MGHRA, CDR2 YSYEKL. The CDR3 is 18 amino acids. The J segment lost 1 base and the V segment lost 2 bases, leaving 11 bases of the junction unmatched. The CDR3 DNA reads TGCGCCAGCAGCCAACCCAAGGGAGGGCCCCCTTCCTACAATGAGCAGTTCTTC. Amino acid sequence: CASSQPKGGPPSYNEQFF.